These 3 T cell receptor beta chains came from one sample sequenced in a study. TCRdb re-derived calls from the 5' RACE reads in MiXCR, one entry per CDR3 protein. This sample has fewer than 50,000 distinct CDR3 sequences, with 22% found just once. Treg sorting used a CD4+CD25+CD127-/low gate. Sequencing was carried out using Tregs sorted from a lymph node. These receptors were obtained from a female donor with breast cancer.

This clonotype was observed a few times. V usage is TRBV7-3 and J usage is TRBJ2-1; a possible D gene is TRBD2 (6 bases). With 2 bases removed from V and 3 bases from J, the gap between germline ends came to 11 bases. This CDR3 is 15 amino acids long. Germline values: CDR1 SGHTA, CDR2 FQGTGA. This chain's CDR3 is CASSLGGGYYNEQFF. CDR3 bases: TGTGCCAGCAGCTTAGGGGGAGGCTACTACAATGAGCAGTTCTTC.

The sample holds many counts of this clonotype. This chain uses TRBV9 with TRBJ2-6; TRBD1 might be the D (5 bases). The germline CDR1 and CDR2 sequences are SGDLS and YYNGEE. The CDR3 sequence is 20 residues long. V was clipped by 0 bases and J by 0 bases, with 19 bases between them. Written as DNA, the CDR3 is TGTGCCAGCAGCGTAGCCCCTACGACAGAGGTCGTCTCTGGGGCCAACGTCCTGACTTTC. Translated, it gives CASSVAPTTEVVSGANVLTF.

This clonotype was recorded once. J is TRBJ2-7 and V is TRBV29-1, with 8 bases lining up with TRBD1. The germline V gene encodes CDR1 SQVTM and CDR2 ANQGSEA. V gave up 1 base and J gave up 6 bases; unmatched junction bases: 11. This CDR3 comprises 15 residues. In DNA form, the CDR3 reads TGCAGCGTTGAAGTATCCCCGACAGGGGCGGCCGAGCAGTACTTC. Its protein is CSVEVSPTGAAEQYF.